Listed here are 7 T cell receptor beta chains from one sample, sequenced in a study of cytomegalovirus exposure and HLA in healthy donors. Some clones are missing from TCRdb's copy, which holds only in-frame ones; the method was immunoSEQ multiplex PCR. In the table there are over 150,000 clones, about 86% of which are singletons. The sequenced sample was PBMCs. The origin of the receptors is a woman aged 30 to 39 in good health and CMV-seronegative.

The chain recombines TRBV20-1 with TRBJ2-5; D call uncertain. V shed 3 bases and J shed 5 bases, with 4 bases lying between them. The CDR3 is 10 amino acids. Germline V gene sequence: CDR1 DFQATT, CDR2 SNEGSKA (reference sequence). The CDR3 loop reads CSASWETQYF. CDR3 nucleotide sequence: TGCAGTGCTAGTTGGGAGACCCAGTACTTC.

The chain uses TRBV21-1 and TRBJ2-7; TRBD1, the table's D call, lacks a check against the DNA. TRBV21-1 is flagged as a pseudogene. The CDR3 runs to 15 residues. CDR3: CASTDGQGRTYEQYF. CDR3 in DNA: TGTGCCAGCACCGACGGACAGGGTAGGACTTACGAGCAGTACTTC.

Sample share makes this clone medium-sized (0.01 to 0.1%). This chain connects TRBV19 to TRBJ2-7, with TRBD2 as a possible D gene (5 bases). This CDR3 contains 13 residues. Trimming cost V 5 bases and J 6 bases, with 14 bases left between them. The germline V gene has CDR1 LNHDA and CDR2 SQIVND (reference sequence). The CDR3 reads CASSFGERREQYF. Here the CDR3 DNA reads TGTGCCAGTAGTTTTGGGGAGCGGCGCGAGCAGTACTTC.

This clone has just a few counts. The J gene is TRBJ1-5, the V gene TRBV7-9; D might be TRBD1 (5 bases). Trimming left V 6 bases short and J 0 bases short, with 15 bases between. CDR1 and CDR2 from the germline V gene are SEHNR and FQNEAQ (reference sequence). The CDR3 sequence is 16 residues long. As DNA, the CDR3 is TGTGCCAGCAGACCGCCGGGACTTCCTAGCAATCAGCCCCAGCATTTT. Encoded protein: CASRPPGLPSNQPQHF. Full variable domain (missing parts from reference TRBV7-9 and TRBJ1-5): DTGVSQNPRHKITKRGQNVTFRCDPISEHNRLYWYRQTLGQGPEFLTYFQNEAQLEKSRLLSDRFSAERPKGSFSTLEIQRTEQGDSAMYLCASRPPGLPSNQPQHFGDGTRLSIL.

This clone was observed a few times. The chain carries TRBV7-9 and TRBJ2-7; D not resolved. The ends were cut back, 0 bases at V and 0 bases at J, with 9 bases in the middle. Germline V gives CDR1 SEHNR, CDR2 FQNEAQ (reference sequence). The CDR3 spans 15 residues. For the CDR3, the DNA is TGTGCCAGCAGCTTAGCTGGACGGAGCTCCTACGAGCAGTACTTC. This gives the protein CASSLAGRSSYEQYF.

J is TRBJ2-7 and V is TRBV5-1; possible D gene TRBD2, 6 bases. The ends were cut back, 6 bases at V and 1 base at J, with 14 bases in the middle. CDR1 is SGHRS and CDR2 is YFSETQ in the germline V gene. CDR3 length equals 14 residues. DNA for the CDR3: TGCGCCAGCAAAGAGGAGGGGATGTCCTACGAGCAGTACTTC. As protein: CASKEEGMSYEQYF. The full variable domain, with the rest looked up from reference TRBV5-1 and TRBJ2-7, is KAGVTQTPRYLIKTRGQQVTLSCSPISGHRSVSWYQQTPGQGLQFLFEYFSETQRNKGNFPGRFSGRQFSNSRSEMNVSTLELGDSALYLCASKEEGMSYEQYFGPGTRLTVT.

This clone was counted a single time. The rearrangement links TRBV5-1 to TRBJ2-3; TRBD2 matches at 9 bases. The CDR3 loop spans 14 amino acids. Germline V gene sequence: CDR1 SGHRS, CDR2 YFSETQ. V shed 6 bases and J 5 bases; nucleotides not matched to a gene: 7. This CDR3 reads CASKTSGARDTQYF. The DNA of the CDR3 is TGCGCCAGCAAGACTAGCGGAGCCCGAGATACGCAGTATTTT.